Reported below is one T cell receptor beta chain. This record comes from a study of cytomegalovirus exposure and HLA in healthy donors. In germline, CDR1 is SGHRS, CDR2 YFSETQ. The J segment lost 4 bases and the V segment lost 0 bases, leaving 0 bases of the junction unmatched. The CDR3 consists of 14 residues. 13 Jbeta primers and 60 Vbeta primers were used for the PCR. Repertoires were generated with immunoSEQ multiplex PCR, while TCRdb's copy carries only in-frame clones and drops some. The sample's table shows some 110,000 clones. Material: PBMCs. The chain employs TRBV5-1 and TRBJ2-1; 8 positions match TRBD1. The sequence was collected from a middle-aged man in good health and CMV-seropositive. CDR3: CASSLGTGYNEQFF. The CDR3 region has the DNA TGCGCCAGCAGCTTGGGGACAGGGTACAATGAGCAGTTCTTC.